A single sample is the source of the 29 T cell receptor beta chains below, sequenced in a study of CD8 T cells in ankylosing spondylitis. Regarding the study as a whole: Several highly homologous variants formed a TCR beta motif that appeared characteristic of ankylosing spondylitis blood.

From the 5' RACE reads, TCRdb called clonotypes with MiXCR, one entry per CDR3 protein. The sample records fewer than 550,000 distinct CDR3 sequences, under 5.5% being singletons. Antigens for these TCRs are unknown. Specimen: blood, either unsorted or a sorted T cell fraction (not recorded which). Every receptor here comes from a male donor with ankylosing spondylitis.

This clonotype was seen many times. The chain recombines TRBV20-1 with TRBJ1-5; D is unresolved. The ends were cut back, 3 bases at V and 2 bases at J, with 2 bases in the middle. Germline V gives CDR1 DFQATT, CDR2 SNEGSKA (reference sequence). This CDR3 is 11 amino acids long. The chain's CDR3 is CSASGNQPQHF. For the CDR3, the DNA is TGCAGTGCTAGCGGCAATCAGCCCCAGCATTTT.

The sample holds many counts of this clonotype. The rearrangement joins TRBV29-1 to TRBJ2-7; D tentatively fits TRBD1 or TRBD2 (5 bases each). Germline-derived CDR1 and CDR2 are SQVTM and ANQGSEA. The CDR3 extends over 15 amino acids. The V end lost 1 base, the J end lost 3 bases, and 16 bases lay between the germline ends. The CDR3 loop is CSVEVNHEGYYEQYF. In DNA form, the CDR3 reads TGCAGCGTTGAAGTTAATCACGAGGGGTACTACGAGCAGTACTTC.

This clonotype has ten or more counts. J is TRBJ2-7 and V is TRBV20-1; no definite D call. Germline-derived CDR1 and CDR2 are DFQATT and SNEGSKA (reference sequence). The germline V and J ends were trimmed by 6 bases and 2 bases, with 20 bases remaining between them. This CDR3 comprises 15 residues. The CDR3 sequence is CSAPPPGSTTYEQYF. DNA for the CDR3: TGCAGTGCCCCCCCTCCGGGTAGCACGACCTACGAGCAGTACTTC.

At least ten counts were recorded for this clonotype. The genes are TRBV10-3 and TRBJ2-3; 10 nucleotides match TRBD2. CDR3 length: 16 residues. CDR1 and CDR2 from the germline V gene are ENHRY and SYGVKD. Germline trimming cut 3 bases from V and 5 bases from J; bases unmatched to any gene: 8. CDR3 in DNA: TGTGCCATCAGTGATGGTAGCGGGGGGACAAAAGATACGCAGTATTTT. It translates to CAISDGSGGTKDTQYF.

This clonotype was found many times. The V call is TRBV28, the J call TRBJ1-6; D possibly corresponds to TRBD1 (6 bases). CDR3 size: 14 residues. The V and J ends lost 8 bases and 4 bases respectively, with 12 bases between them. Looked up from germline, CDR1 is MDHEN and CDR2 is SYDVKM. The CDR3 sequence is CASGPQGYNSPLHF. In DNA, the CDR3 is TGTGCCAGCGGACCGCAGGGGTATAATTCACCCCTCCACTTT.

Ten or more counts support this clonotype. The rearrangement uses TRBV7-2 and TRBJ2-5; D call uncertain. The CDR3 contains 14 residues. Per the germline V gene, CDR1 is SGHTA and CDR2 is FQGNSA. Trimming pared 2 bases from V and 1 base from J, leaving 8 bases between. The DNA of the CDR3 is TGTGCCAGCAGCTTATCGTTTATCCAAGAGACCCAGTACTTC. The encoded protein is CASSLSFIQETQYF.

In its sample, this clonotype was seen many times. The chain uses TRBV28 and TRBJ1-4; D ambiguous. Deletions cut 4 bases from V and 6 bases from J, with 12 bases between. Germline CDR1 is MDHEN and CDR2 is SYDVKM. This CDR3 has 14 residues. The CDR3: CASSSLRVDEKLFF. In DNA, the CDR3 is TGTGCCAGCAGTTCCTTGAGGGTGGATGAAAAACTGTTTTTT. The variable domain in full, completed from reference TRBV28 and TRBJ1-4, reads DVKVTQSSRYLVKRTGEKVFLECVQDMDHENMFWYRQDPGLGLRLIYFSYDVKMKEKGDIPEGYSVSREKKERFSLILESASTNQTSMYLCASSSLRVDEKLFFGSGTQLSVL.

This clonotype was picked up many times. In DNA, the CDR3 is TGCAGCGTCGGACGGGGTTCCGAGGGCTACACCTTC. Amino acids: CSVGRGSEGYTF. The chain has TRBV29-1 and TRBJ1-2; D unresolved. The CDR3 spans 12 residues. V was cut by 6 bases and J by 8 bases, with 16 bases left in between. Germline CDR1 reads SQVTM; CDR2 reads ANQGSEA. The entire variable domain, with the rest obtained from reference TRBV29-1 and TRBJ1-2, is as follows: SAVISQKPSRDICQRGTSLTIQCQVDSQVTMMFWYRQQPGQSLTLIATANQGSEATYESGFVIDKFPISRPNLTFSTLTVSNMSPEDSSIYLCSVGRGSEGYTFGSGTRLTVV.

This clonotype was picked up many times. The J gene is TRBJ2-1, the V gene TRBV6-2 or TRBV6-3; a weak D match, TRBD2 (5 bases). The V and J ends lost 2 bases and 6 bases respectively, with 11 bases between them. The CDR3 loop spans 14 amino acids. Germline values: CDR1 MNHEY, CDR2 SVGEGT. The DNA of the CDR3 is TGTGCCAGCAGTTACCCCGACTACTCCAATGAGCAGTTCTTC. It yields the protein CASSYPDYSNEQFF.

This clonotype was seen ten or more times. The chain recombines TRBV7-8 with TRBJ2-2; 9 bases match TRBD1. V lost 4 bases to trimming and J lost 6 bases; unmatched junction nucleotides: 9. This CDR3 contains 16 residues. Per germline, CDR1 SGHVS and CDR2 FQNEAQ. The DNA for the CDR3 is TGTGCCAGCAGCTCGGGGACAGGGTGGTACGCCGGGGAGCTGTTTTTT. Protein: CASSSGTGWYAGELFF.

This chain joins TRBV11-3 and TRBJ2-2; D may correspond to TRBD1 or TRBD2 (5 bases each). This CDR3 region has 17 residues. Germline loops: CDR1 SGHNT, CDR2 YENEEA. V was trimmed by 8 bases and J by 3 bases, leaving 22 bases between them. CDR3 bases: TGTGCCAGCGAGGGACGTTCGGGACCTAAATACACCGGGGAGCTGTTTTTT. It is translated as CASEGRSGPKYTGELFF.

This chain uses TRBV7-3 with TRBJ2-3; 9 nucleotides align to TRBD1. V lost 0 bases to trimming and J lost 4 bases; unmatched junction nucleotides: 11. CDR1 is SGHTA, CDR2 FQGTGA, per germline. The CDR3 length is 18 residues. CDR3 in amino acids: CASSLTSTGQGVSDTQYF. CDR3 DNA sequence: TGTGCCAGCAGCTTAACTTCTACGGGACAGGGAGTGTCAGATACGCAGTATTTT.

This clonotype was observed many times. The DNA for the CDR3 is TGCGCCAGCAGCTTGACTCGGGAGACTGGGAATGAGCAGTTCTTC. As protein: CASSLTRETGNEQFF. The chain uses TRBV5-1 and TRBJ2-1; the D gene is possibly TRBD2 (6 bases). Between the trimmed V and J ends, which lost 1 base and 7 bases, there was a span of 15 bases. This CDR3 region has 15 residues. CDR1 SGHRS and CDR2 YFSETQ come from the germline V gene.

This clonotype was detected many times. The genes are TRBV6-1 and TRBJ1-5; D remains unclear. CDR1 and CDR2 (germline): MNHNS, SASEGT. Between the trimmed V and J ends, which lost 6 bases and 6 bases, there was a span of 12 bases. The CDR3 consists of 13 residues. CDR3 protein: CASSHTRTQPQHF. CDR3 sequence (DNA): TGTGCCAGCAGCCACACACGTACTCAGCCCCAGCATTTT.

This clonotype appeared a few times. The chain couples TRBV18 to TRBJ1-4, with a weak D call TRBD1 (5 bases). This CDR3 has 15 amino acids. V lost 0 bases, J lost 4 bases, and 9 bases lay in between. Germline-derived CDR1 and CDR2 are KGHSH and LQKENI. The CDR3 spells CASSPPGQSNEKLFF. DNA for the CDR3: TGTGCCAGCTCACCACCGGGGCAGAGTAATGAAAAACTGTTTTTT.

This clonotype appeared many times. The rearrangement uses TRBV5-1 and TRBJ2-5; D remains ambiguous. Germline lookup yields CDR1 SGHRS and CDR2 YFSETQ. Trimming removed 0 bases at V and 1 base at J, with 10 bases between. The CDR3 loop spans 15 amino acids. CDR3 sequence (DNA): TGCGCCAGCAGCTTGGGGGTGATAGTCCAAGAGACCCAGTACTTC. This translates into CASSLGVIVQETQYF.

This clonotype occurred many times. The chain employs TRBV9 and TRBJ2-5; maybe TRBD2 (5 bases). The CDR3 sequence is 16 residues long. Germline V gene lookup returns CDR1 SGDLS and CDR2 YYNGEE. Trimming shortened V by 0 bases and J by 5 bases, and 17 bases separated the two germline ends. The CDR3 loop reads CASSVGFGGPAETQYF. For the CDR3, the DNA is TGTGCCAGCAGCGTAGGATTCGGAGGTCCCGCGGAGACCCAGTACTTC.

In its sample, this clonotype was seen many times. The gene calls are TRBV28 and TRBJ1-5; D is possibly TRBD1 (6 bases). The CDR3 is 14 residues long. V was trimmed by 1 base and J by 2 bases, leaving 6 bases between them. Germline V CDR1 and CDR2: MDHEN, SYDVKM. The CDR3 spells CASSLSGGNQPQHF. CDR3 nucleotide sequence: TGTGCCAGCAGTTTATCAGGGGGCAATCAGCCCCAGCATTTT.

The chain couples TRBV10-3 to TRBJ2-1; no clear D. V was pared by 0 bases and J by 5 bases, with 5 bases between. The CDR3 covers 13 residues. Germline-derived CDR1 and CDR2 are ENHRY and SYGVKD. Here the CDR3 reads CAISESVNNEQFF. The CDR3 nucleotides are TGTGCCATCAGTGAGTCGGTCAACAATGAGCAGTTCTTC.

This clonotype has ten or more counts. This sequence joins TRBV20-1 and TRBJ1-2, with a tentative D call TRBD1 (6 bases). Germline V gene data show CDR1 as DFQATT and CDR2 as SNEGSKA (reference sequence). The V gene lost 5 bases and the J gene lost 7 bases, with 20 bases spanning the gap. The CDR3 loop spans 14 amino acids. The CDR3 DNA follows: TGCAGTGCTGCACAGGGTTTGGATTTCGGTGGCTACACCTTC. Translated: CSAAQGLDFGGYTF.

In this sample, this clonotype turned up once. This sequence may be a read error, since a much larger clone differs from it by one base. This rearrangement joins TRBV4-2 to TRBJ2-7; either TRBD1 or TRBD2 may fit D (5 bases each). CDR3 length: 16 residues. The V gene's germline CDR1 is LGHNA and CDR2 YNFKEQ. Here the CDR3 reads CVSSQDPGRRSYEQYF. The CDR3 coding sequence is TGTGTCAGCAGCCAAGATCCGGGGCGCAGATCCTACGAGCAGTACTTC.

This clonotype was counted at least ten times. V and J are TRBV9 and TRBJ2-2; the match to TRBD1 covers 11 bases. V lost 3 bases to trimming and J lost 4 bases; unmatched junction nucleotides: 5. In germline, CDR1 is SGDLS, CDR2 YYNGEE. CDR3 length equals 16 residues. The CDR3 DNA reads TGTGCCAGCAGCGGAGGACAGGGGGCTACCACCGGGGAGCTGTTTTTT. As protein: CASSGGQGATTGELFF. Together with reference TRBV9 and TRBJ2-2, the CDR3 gives the full variable domain: DSGVTQTPKHLITATGQRVTLRCSPRSGDLSVYWYQQSLDQGLQFLIQYYNGEERAKGNILERFSAQQFPDLHSELNLSSLELGDSALYFCASSGGQGATTGELFFGEGSRLTVL.

V gene TRBV12-3 or TRBV12-4 combines with J gene TRBJ2-1; D not certain. The V end was cut by 5 bases, the J end by 7 bases, with 12 bases between. The CDR3 is 13 amino acids. The CDR3 spells CASSPQSTNEQFF. As DNA, the CDR3 is TGTGCCAGCAGTCCCCAGTCTACGAATGAGCAGTTCTTC.

The CDR3 is CTCCPKTSGRLLLHRTQYF. CDR3 nucleotides: TGTACCTGCTGCCCCAAGACTAGCGGGAGGCTACTATTACATCGTACGCAGTATTTT. The chain has TRBV3-1 and TRBJ2-3; TRBD2 aligns across 13 bases. The CDR3 is 19 residues long. Germline V gives CDR1 LGHDT, CDR2 YNNKEL (reference sequence).

This clonotype was seen ten or more times. This CDR3 reads CASSPFLLDSPLHF. CDR3 in DNA: TGCGCCAGCAGCCCATTTCTTCTGGATTCACCCCTCCACTTT. The chain links TRBV5-1 to TRBJ1-6; no reliable D call. The CDR3 spans 14 residues. Germline CDR1 and CDR2: SGHRS and YFSETQ. V was cut by 4 bases and J by 8 bases, with 13 bases left in between.

This clonotype was counted at least ten times. One end of the junction is discordant with germline, which a read error may explain. The V gene is TRBV2, the J gene TRBJ2-1; D might be TRBD2 (7 bases). Germline V CDR1 and CDR2: SNHLY, FYNNEI. The CDR3 totals 15 residues. DNA for the CDR3: TGTGCCAACCATAAAGGGGGGGCCTCCTTCAATGAGCAGTTCTTC. Protein sequence: CANHKGGASFNEQFF.

This clonotype was counted at least ten times. This rearrangement joins TRBV24-1 to TRBJ1-1; D unclear. The CDR3 contains 11 residues. In germline, CDR1 is KGHDR, CDR2 SFDVKD. Trimming cost V 10 bases and J 5 bases, with 10 bases left between them. Here the CDR3 reads CATSSGTEAFF. The CDR3 nucleotides are TGTGCCACTTCGTCGGGTACTGAAGCTTTCTTT.

As concerns this clonotype: A much larger clone differs from this one at a single base, so this may be a read error. V usage is TRBV30 and J usage is TRBJ1-4; D gene unclear. CDR1 is GTSNPN and CDR2 is SVGIG in the germline V gene (reference sequence). This CDR3 spans 13 amino acids. V lost 4 bases, J lost 10 bases, and 16 bases lay in between. CDR3 sequence (DNA): TGTGCCTGGATTGGAGAAGGTTACGGAAAACTGTTTTTT. Residues: CAWIGEGYGKLFF.

This clonotype has just a few counts. The chain combines TRBV5-1 with TRBJ1-2, with TRBD1 identical over 7 bases. Germline V lookup: CDR1 SGHRS, CDR2 YFSETQ. The CDR3 runs 13 residues. Trimming cost V 3 bases and J 7 bases; bases outside gene matches: 6. The CDR3: CASSYTGEVGYTF. For the CDR3, the DNA is TGCGCCAGCAGCTACACAGGGGAGGTTGGCTACACCTTC.